This T cell receptor (beta chain) was recovered during a study of T cells in Graves' hyperthyroidism and ophthalmopathy. Remarks on this clonotype: The antigen is not known.

Study observations and caveats: In blood, most of the thyroid clonotypes expanded above 0.001 were also present. A model using 13 V-J features told ophthalmopathy apart from stable hyperthyroidism.

The source material, RNA transcripts, was used to amplify TCR beta CDR3 regions. Carried out on the TCR CDR3, a first-round RT-PCR used the HTBI primer set. A single record per CDR3 protein comes from TCRdb applying MiXCR to the multiplex PCR reads. The table records about 700,000 distinct CDR3 sequences, roughly 46% of them present only once. Patients were excluded because of uncontrolled infection, other autoimmune disease, pregnancy or lactation. V dropped 2 bases and J dropped 2 bases, with 10 bases sitting between them. The CDR3 loop spans 15 amino acids. In germline, CDR1 is ENHRY, CDR2 SYGVKD. This receptor was obtained from an adult man with Graves' disease, either hyperthyroidism or ophthalmopathy (not recorded which). The chain is built from TRBV10-3 and TRBJ1-5; D uncertain. Material: peripheral blood or thyroid tissue (not recorded which). CDR3 loop: CAISEEGLGNQPQHF. Here the CDR3 DNA reads TGTGCCATCAGTGAGGAGGGTCTAGGCAATCAGCCCCAGCATTTT.